The subject of this entry is one T cell receptor (beta chain). Methods used by the authors: For nucleated cells, counts were estimated from reference gene primer amplification. Only in-frame clones appear in the TCRdb table, and some are missing; sequencing was by immunoSEQ multiplex PCR. The V and J calls and clone size are taken from that table; D and trimming were inferred from the DNA. The sample has about 440,000 clones; more than 70% are singletons. This specimen comes from a study of blood T cell repertoires in COVID-19. As for the study in general: Sources were T cells, B-cell-depleted T cells, or PBMCs; the material itself was cDNA or gDNA.

Looked up from germline, CDR1 is LNHDA and CDR2 is SQIVND (reference sequence). V lost 8 bases, J lost 4 bases, and 18 bases stayed unmatched. This CDR3 contains 17 residues. This chain joins TRBV19 and TRBJ1-2; 8 bases are shared with TRBD1. This receptor was identified in a woman aged 45-60 years with COVID-19, enrolled during active disease. The sequencing sample was made of peripheral blood. CDR3 in amino acids: CASLSGATGVRTYGYTF. Written as DNA, the CDR3 is TGTGCCAGTTTGAGTGGGGCGACAGGGGTTCGGACCTATGGCTACACCTTC.